These 19 T cell receptor beta chains originate from one sample sequenced in a study of T cell changes during pregnancy in multiple sclerosis (dated by TCRdb to about 2019). Library generation was performed with the immunoSEQ multiplex PCR assay. Drawn from immuneACCESS, this table holds only the in-frame rearrangements with V and J called that TCRdb kept. Clones are partly lost; checked studies trace under half to an unresolved V gene and leave the rest unexplained. Counted in this sample were about 69,000 clones; 91% of them appeared once. Under 0.3% of the sample rests with the top ten. Sequenced here: CD4+ T cells from peripheral blood mononuclear cells, sampled in the third trimester of pregnancy. Source of these receptors: a female donor in good health, enrolled as a control in a pregnancy study.

The chain carries TRBV11-2 and TRBJ2-7; D is perhaps TRBD2 (6 bases). Germline V gene lookup returns CDR1 SGHAT and CDR2 FQNNGV. V was clipped by 1 base and J by 6 bases, with 22 bases between them. This CDR3 is 17 amino acids long. This CDR3 is CASSLVIGGAGSGEQYF. CDR3 nucleotide sequence: TGTGCCAGCAGCTTAGTCATCGGGGGTGCGGGGTCAGGCGAGCAGTACTTC.

The chain combines TRBV6-1 with TRBJ2-7; possibly TRBD1 for D (6 bases). In germline, CDR1 is MNHNS, CDR2 SASEGT. This CDR3 has 14 amino acids. Trimming took 4 bases from V and 6 from J, leaving 16 bases between them. The CDR3, as DNA: TGTGCCAGCAGTGCCGCAAGACAGGTATCCGAGCAGTACTTC. Protein: CASSAARQVSEQYF.

This chain connects TRBV9 to TRBJ2-5; unclear D gene. V lost 0 bases to trimming and J lost 0 bases, with 6 bases between them. The CDR3 spans 14 residues. Per the germline V gene, CDR1 is SGDLS and CDR2 is YYNGEE. The CDR3 nucleotides are TGTGCCAGCAGCGTAGGAACGGACCAAGAGACCCAGTACTTC. It codes for CASSVGTDQETQYF.

The chain recombines TRBV2 with TRBJ2-1, with a possible D match to TRBD1 (6 bases). CDR3 length: 13 residues. Trimming removed 8 bases from V and 5 bases from J, with 13 bases in between. The germline V gene has CDR1 SNHLY and CDR2 FYNNEI. The CDR3 DNA reads as TGTGCCAGCCGTAAGGACAGAGACAATGAGCAGTTCTTC. Its protein product is CASRKDRDNEQFF.

The table lists this clone with a count of one. The CDR3 sequence: CASSLAGGGARGSTYFGYTF. CDR3 coding DNA: TGCGCCAGCAGCTTGGCCGGCGGGGGCGCTCGAGGTAGTACCTACTTTGGCTACACCTTC. The chain links TRBV5-1 to TRBJ1-2; weak D call: TRBD1 (6 bases). Between the trimmed V and J ends, which lost 0 bases and 7 bases, there was a span of 31 bases. Germline CDR1 reads SGHRS; CDR2 reads YFSETQ. The CDR3 is 20 residues long.

The chain has TRBV30 and TRBJ2-3; weak D call: TRBD2 (7 bases). Between the trimmed V and J ends, which lost 2 bases and 6 bases, there was a span of 15 bases. The CDR3 consists of 14 residues. Germline CDR1 and CDR2: GTSNPN and SVGIG (reference sequence). CDR3 coding DNA: TGTGCCTGGAGTCGCGGGGGCCCCTTCGATACGCAGTATTTT. Amino acids: CAWSRGGPFDTQYF. The variable domain in full, completed from reference TRBV30 and TRBJ2-3, reads SQTIHQWPATLVQPVGSPLSLECTVEGTSNPNLYWYRQAAGRGLQLLFYSVGIGQISSEVPQNLSASRPQDRQFILSSKKLLLSDSGFYLCAWSRGGPFDTQYFGPGTRLTVL.

The chain joins TRBV7-2 to TRBJ1-3, with D tentatively TRBD1 (6 bases). V gave up 6 bases and J gave up 0 bases, with 12 bases separating them. Germline V CDR1 and CDR2: SGHTA, FQGNSA. There are 15 residues in the CDR3. This chain's CDR3 is CASRIQGTSGNTIYF. CDR3 sequence (DNA): TGTGCCAGCAGGATTCAGGGGACCTCTGGAAACACCATATATTTT.

The rearrangement joins TRBV30 to TRBJ1-5; 7 nucleotides agree with TRBD1. CDR1 and CDR2 (germline): GTSNPN, SVGIG (reference sequence). V shed 1 base and J 4 bases; nucleotides not matched to a gene: 7. The CDR3 has 15 residues. The CDR3 loop is CAWSAPGTANQPQHF. In nucleotides, the CDR3 is TGTGCCTGGAGTGCCCCTGGGACAGCGAATCAGCCCCAGCATTTT.

Written as DNA, the CDR3 is TGTGCCAGCTCACCCAAAACGGCAAGCGGGGGGATCAGAGAGACCCAGTACTTC. It yields the protein CASSPKTASGGIRETQYF. The chain joins TRBV18 to TRBJ2-5; 9 bases match TRBD2. After removal of 3 bases from V and 4 bases from J, the junction contained 15 bases not matched to a gene. The CDR3 consists of 18 residues. The germline CDR1 and CDR2 sequences are KGHSH and LQKENI.

The gene calls are TRBV10-3 and TRBJ1-1; D perhaps matches TRBD1 (5 bases). The CDR3 length is 15 residues. V lost 0 bases to trimming and J lost 6 bases, with 14 bases between them. CDR1 and CDR2 from the germline V gene are ENHRY and SYGVKD. The CDR3 DNA sequence: TGTGCCATCAGTGAGTCCGCGGGGACGGGGGCTGAAGCTTTCTTT. Protein sequence: CAISESAGTGAEAFF.

The genes are TRBV6-5 and TRBJ2-7, with D possibly TRBD1 on 5 matching bases. This CDR3 is built from 16 residues. V lost 1 base and J lost 0, with 13 bases in between. Germline V gene lookup returns CDR1 MNHEY and CDR2 SVGAGI. The CDR3, as DNA: TGTGCCAGCAGTTACTTGCGGACAAGTGGCTCCTACGAGCAGTACTTC. Its protein is CASSYLRTSGSYEQYF.

In this sample, this clone turned up a few times. The chain links TRBV5-5 to TRBJ2-2; perhaps TRBD1 as D (6 bases). The V and J ends lost 4 bases and 2 bases respectively, with 9 bases between them. Germline CDR1 SGHKS, CDR2 YYEKEE (reference sequence). The CDR3 spans 14 residues. Here the CDR3 DNA reads TGTGCCAGCAGCCGGACAGCAAACACCGGGGAGCTGTTTTTT. This encodes CASSRTANTGELFF. Looking up the rest from reference TRBV5-5 and TRBJ2-2 gives the full variable domain: DAGVTQSPTHLIKTRGQQVTLRCSPISGHKSVSWYQQVLGQGPQFIFQYYEKEERGRGNFPDRFSARQFPNYSSELNVNALLLGDSALYLCASSRTANTGELFFGEGSRLTVL.

This clone turned up a few times. DNA of the CDR3: TGTGCCAGCAGAACAAGACAGGGCGGCACTGAAGCTTTCTTT. It specifies CASRTRQGGTEAFF. The V gene is TRBV6-5, the J gene TRBJ1-1, with 7 bases fitting TRBD1. Losses at the gene ends were 6 bases for V and 4 bases for J; bases not matched to a gene: 8. Per the germline V gene, CDR1 is MNHEY and CDR2 is SVGAGI. This CDR3 has 14 residues.

The J gene is TRBJ1-6, the V gene TRBV18; D might be TRBD1 (6 bases). Per the germline V gene, CDR1 is KGHSH and CDR2 is LQKENI. CDR3 length: 12 amino acids. V lost 5 bases and J lost 10, with 9 bases in between. The CDR3 DNA reads TGTGCCAGCTCAGGGGGCGGCTCACCCCTCCACTTT. This gives the protein CASSGGGSPLHF.

This chain uses TRBV7-2 with TRBJ1-1; 7 bases are a match to TRBD1. Unmatched junction bases numbered 8, after V lost 8 bases and J lost 5 bases. Looked up from germline, CDR1 is SGHTA and CDR2 is FQGNSA. The CDR3 is 13 amino acids. The chain's CDR3 is CASSRQGGTEAFF. The CDR3 nucleotides read TGTGCCAGCTCACGACAGGGTGGGACTGAAGCTTTCTTT.

The chain uses TRBV15 and TRBJ2-7, with a weak D call TRBD2 (6 bases). The CDR3 contains 14 residues. From germline, CDR1 is LNHNV and CDR2 YYDKDF (reference sequence). V was pared by 3 bases and J by 3 bases, with 12 bases between. In nucleotides, the CDR3 is TGTGCCACCAGCAGGGATCGGGGGTACTACGAGCAGTACTTC. It codes for CATSRDRGYYEQYF.

The rearrangement uses TRBV19 and TRBJ1-2; D not certain. CDR1 is LNHDA, CDR2 SQIVND, per germline (reference sequence). There are 17 residues in the CDR3. V was clipped by 3 bases and J by 6 bases, with 23 bases between them. CDR3 DNA: TGTGCCAGTAGTATGCGTCGTGGAGGCAGTTCCCTAGATGGCTACACCTTC. Amino acid sequence: CASSMRRGGSSLDGYTF.

The chain links TRBV21-1 to TRBJ1-1; no DNA check was done on the table's D call, TRBD1. TRBV21-1 is termed a pseudogene. The CDR3 sequence is 15 residues long. CDR3 sequence: CASSKGTGVRTEAFF. The DNA for the CDR3 is TGTGCCAGCAGCAAAGGGACAGGCGTTCGCACTGAAGCTTTCTTT.

This chain connects TRBV6-1 to TRBJ2-2, with TRBD1 identical over 9 bases. Germline lookup yields CDR1 MNHNS and CDR2 SASEGT. Trimming removed 7 bases from V and 4 bases from J; junction bases left unmatched: 4. This CDR3 is 14 amino acids long. CDR3 residues: CASILDRGTGELFF. Written as DNA, the CDR3 is TGTGCCAGCATCCTGGACAGGGGCACCGGGGAGCTGTTTTTT.